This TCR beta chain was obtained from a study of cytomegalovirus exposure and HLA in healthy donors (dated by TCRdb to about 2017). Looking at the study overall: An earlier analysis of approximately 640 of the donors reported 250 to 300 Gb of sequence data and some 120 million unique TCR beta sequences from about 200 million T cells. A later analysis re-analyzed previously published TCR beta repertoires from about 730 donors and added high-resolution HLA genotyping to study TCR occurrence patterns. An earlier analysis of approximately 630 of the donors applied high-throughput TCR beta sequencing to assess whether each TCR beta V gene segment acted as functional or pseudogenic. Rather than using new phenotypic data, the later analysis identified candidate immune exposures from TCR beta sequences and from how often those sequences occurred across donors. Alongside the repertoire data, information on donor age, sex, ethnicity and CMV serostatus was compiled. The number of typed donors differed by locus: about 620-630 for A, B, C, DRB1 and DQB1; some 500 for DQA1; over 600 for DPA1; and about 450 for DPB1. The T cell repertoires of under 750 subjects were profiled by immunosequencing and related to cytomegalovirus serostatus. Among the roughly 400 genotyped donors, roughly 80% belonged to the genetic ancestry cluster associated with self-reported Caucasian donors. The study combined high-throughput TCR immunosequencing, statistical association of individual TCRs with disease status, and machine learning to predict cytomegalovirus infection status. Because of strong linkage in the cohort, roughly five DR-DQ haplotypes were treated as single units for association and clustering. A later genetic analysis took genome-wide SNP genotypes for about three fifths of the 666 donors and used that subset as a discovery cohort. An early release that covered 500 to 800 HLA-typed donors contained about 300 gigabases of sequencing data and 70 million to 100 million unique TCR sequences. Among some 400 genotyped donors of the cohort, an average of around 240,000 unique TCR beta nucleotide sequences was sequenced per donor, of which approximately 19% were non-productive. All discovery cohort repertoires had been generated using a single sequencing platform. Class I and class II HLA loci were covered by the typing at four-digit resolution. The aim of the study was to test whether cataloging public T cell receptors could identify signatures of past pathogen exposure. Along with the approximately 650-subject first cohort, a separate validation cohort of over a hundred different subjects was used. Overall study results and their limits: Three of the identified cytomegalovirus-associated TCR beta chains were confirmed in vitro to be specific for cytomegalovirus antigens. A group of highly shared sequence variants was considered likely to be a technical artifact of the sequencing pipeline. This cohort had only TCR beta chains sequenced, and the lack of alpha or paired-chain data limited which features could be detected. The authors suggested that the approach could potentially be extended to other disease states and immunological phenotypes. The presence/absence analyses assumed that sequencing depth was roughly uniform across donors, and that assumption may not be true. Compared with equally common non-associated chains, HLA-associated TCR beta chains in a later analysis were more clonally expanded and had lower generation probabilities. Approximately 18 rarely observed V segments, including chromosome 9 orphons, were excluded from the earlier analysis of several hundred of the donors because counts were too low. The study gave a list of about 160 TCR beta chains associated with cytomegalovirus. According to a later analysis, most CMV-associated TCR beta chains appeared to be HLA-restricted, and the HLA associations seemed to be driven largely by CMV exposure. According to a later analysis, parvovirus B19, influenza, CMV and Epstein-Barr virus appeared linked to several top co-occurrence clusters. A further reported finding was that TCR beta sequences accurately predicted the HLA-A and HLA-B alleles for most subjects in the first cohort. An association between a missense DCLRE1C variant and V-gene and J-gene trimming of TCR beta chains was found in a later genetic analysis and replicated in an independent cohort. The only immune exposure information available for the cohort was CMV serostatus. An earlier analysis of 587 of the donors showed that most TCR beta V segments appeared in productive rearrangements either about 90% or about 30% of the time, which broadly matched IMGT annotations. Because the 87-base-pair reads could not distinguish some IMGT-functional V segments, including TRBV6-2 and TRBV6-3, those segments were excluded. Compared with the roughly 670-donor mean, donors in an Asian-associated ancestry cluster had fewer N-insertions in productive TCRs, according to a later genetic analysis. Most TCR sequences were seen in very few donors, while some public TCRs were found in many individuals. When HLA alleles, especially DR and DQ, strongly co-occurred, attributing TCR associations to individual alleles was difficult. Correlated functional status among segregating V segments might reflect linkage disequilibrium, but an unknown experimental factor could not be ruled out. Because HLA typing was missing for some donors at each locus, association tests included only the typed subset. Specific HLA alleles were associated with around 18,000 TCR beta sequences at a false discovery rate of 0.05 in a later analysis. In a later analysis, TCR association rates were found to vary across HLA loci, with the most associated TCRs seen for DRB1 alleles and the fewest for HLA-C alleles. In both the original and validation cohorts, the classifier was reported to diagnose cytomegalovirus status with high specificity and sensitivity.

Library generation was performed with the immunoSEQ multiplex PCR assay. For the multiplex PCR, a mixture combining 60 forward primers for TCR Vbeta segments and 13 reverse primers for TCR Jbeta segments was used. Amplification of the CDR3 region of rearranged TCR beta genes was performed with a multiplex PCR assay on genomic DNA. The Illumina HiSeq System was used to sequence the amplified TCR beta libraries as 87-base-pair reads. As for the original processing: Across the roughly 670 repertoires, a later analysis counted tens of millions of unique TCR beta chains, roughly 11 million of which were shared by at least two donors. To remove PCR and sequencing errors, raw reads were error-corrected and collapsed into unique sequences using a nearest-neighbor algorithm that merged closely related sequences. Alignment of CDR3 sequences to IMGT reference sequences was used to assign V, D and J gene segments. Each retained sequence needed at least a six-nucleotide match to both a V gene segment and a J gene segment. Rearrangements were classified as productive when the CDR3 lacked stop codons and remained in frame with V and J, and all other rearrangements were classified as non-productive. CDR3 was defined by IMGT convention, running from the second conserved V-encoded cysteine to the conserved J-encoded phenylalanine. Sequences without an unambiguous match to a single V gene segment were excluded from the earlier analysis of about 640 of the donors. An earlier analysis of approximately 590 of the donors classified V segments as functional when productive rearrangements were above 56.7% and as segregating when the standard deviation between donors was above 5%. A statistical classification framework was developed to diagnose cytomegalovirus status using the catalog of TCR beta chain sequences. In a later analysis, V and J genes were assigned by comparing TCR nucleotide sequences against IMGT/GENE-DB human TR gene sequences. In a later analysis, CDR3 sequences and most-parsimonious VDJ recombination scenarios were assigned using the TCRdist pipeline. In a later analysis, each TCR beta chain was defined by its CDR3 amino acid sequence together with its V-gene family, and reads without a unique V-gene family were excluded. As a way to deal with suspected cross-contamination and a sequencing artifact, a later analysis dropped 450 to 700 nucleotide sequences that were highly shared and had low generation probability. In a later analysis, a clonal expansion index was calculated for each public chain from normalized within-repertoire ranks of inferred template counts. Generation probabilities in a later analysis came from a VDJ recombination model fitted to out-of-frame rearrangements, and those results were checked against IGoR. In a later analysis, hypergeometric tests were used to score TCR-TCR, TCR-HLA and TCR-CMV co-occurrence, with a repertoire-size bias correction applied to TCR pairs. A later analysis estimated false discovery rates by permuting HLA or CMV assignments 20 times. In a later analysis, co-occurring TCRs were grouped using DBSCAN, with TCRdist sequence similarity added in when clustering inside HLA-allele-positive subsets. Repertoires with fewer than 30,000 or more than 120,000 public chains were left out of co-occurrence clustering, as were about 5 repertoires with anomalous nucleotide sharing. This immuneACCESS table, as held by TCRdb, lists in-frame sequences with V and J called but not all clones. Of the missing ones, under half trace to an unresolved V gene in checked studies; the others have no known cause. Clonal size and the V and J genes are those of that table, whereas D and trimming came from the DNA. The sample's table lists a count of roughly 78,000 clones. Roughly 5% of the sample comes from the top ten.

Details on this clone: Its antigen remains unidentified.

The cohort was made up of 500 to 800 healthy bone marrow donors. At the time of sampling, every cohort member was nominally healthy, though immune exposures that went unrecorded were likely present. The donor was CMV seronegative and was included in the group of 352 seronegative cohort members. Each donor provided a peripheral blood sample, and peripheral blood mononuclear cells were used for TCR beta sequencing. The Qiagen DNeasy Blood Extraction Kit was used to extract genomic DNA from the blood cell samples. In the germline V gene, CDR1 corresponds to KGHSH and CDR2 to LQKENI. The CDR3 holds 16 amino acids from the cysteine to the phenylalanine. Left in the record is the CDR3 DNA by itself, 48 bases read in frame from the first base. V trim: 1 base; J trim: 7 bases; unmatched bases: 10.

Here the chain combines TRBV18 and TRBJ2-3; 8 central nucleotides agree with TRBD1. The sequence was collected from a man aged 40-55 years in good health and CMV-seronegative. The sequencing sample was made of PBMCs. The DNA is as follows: TGTGCCAGCTCACCACAGGCTGGACAGGGCCCCAATACGCAGTATTTT. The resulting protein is CASSPQAGQGPNTQYF.